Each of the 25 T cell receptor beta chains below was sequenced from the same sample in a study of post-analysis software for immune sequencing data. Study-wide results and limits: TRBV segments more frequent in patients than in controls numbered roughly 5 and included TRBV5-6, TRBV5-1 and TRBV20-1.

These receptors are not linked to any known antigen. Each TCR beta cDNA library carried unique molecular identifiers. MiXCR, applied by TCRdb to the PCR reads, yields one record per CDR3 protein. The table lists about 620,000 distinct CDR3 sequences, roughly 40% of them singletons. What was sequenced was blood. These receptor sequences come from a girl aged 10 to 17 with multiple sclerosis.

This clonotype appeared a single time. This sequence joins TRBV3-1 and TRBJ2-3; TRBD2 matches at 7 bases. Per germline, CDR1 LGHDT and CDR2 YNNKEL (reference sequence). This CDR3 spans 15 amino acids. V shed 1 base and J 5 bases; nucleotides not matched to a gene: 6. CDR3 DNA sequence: TGTGCCAGCAGCCAAGGTGGCGGGAGAAGAGATACGCAGTATTTT. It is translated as CASSQGGGRRDTQYF.

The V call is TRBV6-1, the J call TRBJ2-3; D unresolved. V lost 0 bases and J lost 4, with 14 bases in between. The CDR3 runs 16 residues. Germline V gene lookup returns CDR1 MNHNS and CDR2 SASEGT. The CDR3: CASSEAVHYASDTQYF. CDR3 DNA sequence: TGTGCCAGCAGTGAAGCGGTTCACTATGCCTCAGATACGCAGTATTTT.

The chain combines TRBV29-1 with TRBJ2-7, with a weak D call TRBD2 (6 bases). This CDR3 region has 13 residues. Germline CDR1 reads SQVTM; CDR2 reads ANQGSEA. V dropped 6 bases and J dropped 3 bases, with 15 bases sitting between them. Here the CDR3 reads CSVARGRSYEQYF. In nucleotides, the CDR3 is TGCAGCGTGGCGAGAGGGAGGAGCTACGAGCAGTACTTC.

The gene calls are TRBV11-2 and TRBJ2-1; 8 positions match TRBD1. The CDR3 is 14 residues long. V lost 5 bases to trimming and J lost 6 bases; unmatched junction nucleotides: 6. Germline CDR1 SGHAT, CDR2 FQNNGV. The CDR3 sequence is CASSQQGGGNEQFF. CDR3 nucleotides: TGTGCCAGCAGCCAACAGGGGGGAGGCAATGAGCAGTTCTTC.

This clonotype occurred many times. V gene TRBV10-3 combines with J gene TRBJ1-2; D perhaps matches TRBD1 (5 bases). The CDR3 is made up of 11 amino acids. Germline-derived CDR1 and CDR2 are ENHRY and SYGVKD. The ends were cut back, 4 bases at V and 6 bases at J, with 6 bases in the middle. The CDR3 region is CAISGGDGYTF. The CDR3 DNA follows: TGTGCCATCAGTGGGGGGGATGGCTACACCTTC.

The CDR3 spells CASSPSGQTQYF. CDR3 in DNA: TGTGCCAGCAGCCCAAGTGGGCAGACCCAGTACTTC. The chain joins TRBV7-2 to TRBJ2-7, with D hard to call. The better agreement between TRBJ2-5 and the DNA end casts doubt on the J call. The CDR3 runs 12 residues. Germline V gene sequence: CDR1 SGHTA, CDR2 FQGNSA.

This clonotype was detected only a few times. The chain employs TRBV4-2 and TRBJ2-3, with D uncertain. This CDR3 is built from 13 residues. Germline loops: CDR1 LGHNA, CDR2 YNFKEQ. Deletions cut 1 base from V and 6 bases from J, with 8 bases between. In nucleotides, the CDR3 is TGTGCCAGCAGCCAAGGCCCTGGGGATACGCAGTATTTT. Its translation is CASSQGPGDTQYF.

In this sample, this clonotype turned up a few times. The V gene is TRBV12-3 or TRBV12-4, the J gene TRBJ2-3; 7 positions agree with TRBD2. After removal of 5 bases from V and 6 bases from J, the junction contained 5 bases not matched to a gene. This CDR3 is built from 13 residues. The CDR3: CASSISSGDTQYF. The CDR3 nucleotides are TGTGCCAGCAGTATTTCTAGCGGCGATACGCAGTATTTT.

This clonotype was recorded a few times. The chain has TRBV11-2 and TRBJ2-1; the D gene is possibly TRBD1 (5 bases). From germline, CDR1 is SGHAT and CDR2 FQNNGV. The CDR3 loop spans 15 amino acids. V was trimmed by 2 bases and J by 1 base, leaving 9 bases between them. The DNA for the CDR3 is TGTGCCAGCAGCTTAAGGGGTCGGTCCTACAATGAGCAGTTCTTC. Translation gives CASSLRGRSYNEQFF.

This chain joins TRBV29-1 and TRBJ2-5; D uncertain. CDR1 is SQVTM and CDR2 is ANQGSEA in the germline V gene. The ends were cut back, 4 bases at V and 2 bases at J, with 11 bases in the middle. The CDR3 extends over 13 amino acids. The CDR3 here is CSVVEGRQETQYF. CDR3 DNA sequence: TGCAGCGTTGTAGAAGGCCGGCAAGAGACCCAGTACTTC.

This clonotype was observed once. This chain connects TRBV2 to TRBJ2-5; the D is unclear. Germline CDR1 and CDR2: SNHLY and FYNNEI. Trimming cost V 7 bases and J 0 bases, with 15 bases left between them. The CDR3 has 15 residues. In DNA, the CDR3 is TGTGCCAGCAAGGAGTCACCTATGTACCAAGAGACCCAGTACTTC. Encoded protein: CASKESPMYQETQYF.

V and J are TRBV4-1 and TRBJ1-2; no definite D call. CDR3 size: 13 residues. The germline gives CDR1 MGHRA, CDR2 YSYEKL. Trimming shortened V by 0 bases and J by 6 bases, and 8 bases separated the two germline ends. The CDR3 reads CASSQDWVNGYTF. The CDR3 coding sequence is TGCGCCAGCAGCCAAGACTGGGTGAATGGCTACACCTTC.

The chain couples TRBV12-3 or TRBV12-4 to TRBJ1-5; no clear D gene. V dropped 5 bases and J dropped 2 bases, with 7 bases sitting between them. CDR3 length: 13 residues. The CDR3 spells CASSTVGNQPQHF. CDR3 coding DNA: TGTGCCAGCAGTACGGTTGGCAATCAGCCCCAGCATTTT.

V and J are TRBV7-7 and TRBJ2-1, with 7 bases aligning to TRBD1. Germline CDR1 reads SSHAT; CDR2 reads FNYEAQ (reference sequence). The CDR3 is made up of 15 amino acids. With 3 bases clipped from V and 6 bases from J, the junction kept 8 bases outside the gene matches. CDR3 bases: TGTGCCAGCAGCTTCGGGACAGACCCGGGCAATGAGCAGTTCTTC. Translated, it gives CASSFGTDPGNEQFF.

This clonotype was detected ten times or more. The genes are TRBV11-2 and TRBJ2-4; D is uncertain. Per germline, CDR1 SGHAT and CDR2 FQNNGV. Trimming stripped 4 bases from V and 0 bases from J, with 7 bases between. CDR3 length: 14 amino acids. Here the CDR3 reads CASSSRLAKNIQYF. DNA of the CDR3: TGTGCCAGCAGCTCTAGACTAGCCAAAAACATTCAGTACTTC. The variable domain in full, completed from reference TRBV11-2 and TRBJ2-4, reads EAGVAQSPRYKIIEKRQSVAFWCNPISGHATLYWYQQILGQGPKLLIQFQNNGVVDDSQLPKDRFSAERLKGVDSTLKIQPAKLEDSAVYLCASSSRLAKNIQYFGAGTRLSVL.

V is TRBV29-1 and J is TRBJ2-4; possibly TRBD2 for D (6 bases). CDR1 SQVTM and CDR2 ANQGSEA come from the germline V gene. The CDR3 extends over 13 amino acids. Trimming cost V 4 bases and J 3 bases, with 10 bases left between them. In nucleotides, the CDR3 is TGCAGCGTTGTAGGAGGGGACAAAAACATTCAGTACTTC. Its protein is CSVVGGDKNIQYF.

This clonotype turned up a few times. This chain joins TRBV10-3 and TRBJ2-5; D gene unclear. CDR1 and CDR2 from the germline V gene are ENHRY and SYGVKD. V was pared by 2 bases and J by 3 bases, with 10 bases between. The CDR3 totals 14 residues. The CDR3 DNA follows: TGTGCCATCAGTGAGATGGCAAGCAAAGAGACCCAGTACTTC. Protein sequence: CAISEMASKETQYF.

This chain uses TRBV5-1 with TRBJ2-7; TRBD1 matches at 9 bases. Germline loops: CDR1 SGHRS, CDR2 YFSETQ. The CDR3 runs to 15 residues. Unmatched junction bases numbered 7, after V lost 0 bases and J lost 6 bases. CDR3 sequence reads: CASSLGTGDWSEQYF. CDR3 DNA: TGCGCCAGCAGCTTGGGGACAGGGGATTGGAGCGAGCAGTACTTC.

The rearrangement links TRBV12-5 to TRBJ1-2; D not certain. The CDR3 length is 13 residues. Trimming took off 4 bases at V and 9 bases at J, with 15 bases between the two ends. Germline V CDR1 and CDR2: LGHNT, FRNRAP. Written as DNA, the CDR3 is TGTGCTAGTGGTTCGAGTTTGTCCCATCGCTACACCTTC. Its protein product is CASGSSLSHRYTF.

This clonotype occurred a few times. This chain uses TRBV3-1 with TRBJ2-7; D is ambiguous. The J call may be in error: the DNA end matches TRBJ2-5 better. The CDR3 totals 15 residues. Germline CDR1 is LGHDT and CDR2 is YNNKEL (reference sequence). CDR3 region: CASSQYSDLQETQYF. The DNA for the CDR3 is TGTGCCAGCAGCCAATATTCAGACCTCCAAGAGACCCAGTACTTC.

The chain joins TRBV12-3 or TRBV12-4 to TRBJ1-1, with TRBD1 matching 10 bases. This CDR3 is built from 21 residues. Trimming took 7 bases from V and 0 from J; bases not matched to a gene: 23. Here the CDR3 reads CASTEFGGGWDRGLMNTEAFF. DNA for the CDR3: TGTGCCAGCACCGAATTTGGGGGGGGTTGGGACAGGGGTTTGATGAACACTGAAGCTTTCTTT.

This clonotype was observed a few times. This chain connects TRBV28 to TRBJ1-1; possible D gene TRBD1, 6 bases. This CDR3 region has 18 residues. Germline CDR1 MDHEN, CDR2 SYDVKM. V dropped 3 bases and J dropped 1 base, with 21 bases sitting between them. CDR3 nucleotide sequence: TGTGCCAGCAGTTTGGATGTGGGGACAACGGAGACGAACACTGAAGCTTTCTTT. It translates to CASSLDVGTTETNTEAFF.

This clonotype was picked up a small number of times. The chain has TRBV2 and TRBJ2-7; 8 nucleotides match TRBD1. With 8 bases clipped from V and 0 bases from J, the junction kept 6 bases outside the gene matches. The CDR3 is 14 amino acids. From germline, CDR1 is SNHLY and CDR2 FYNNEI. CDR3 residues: CASDTGQVSYEQYF. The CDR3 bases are TGTGCCAGCGACACGGGACAGGTCTCCTACGAGCAGTACTTC. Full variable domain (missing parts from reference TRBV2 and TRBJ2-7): EPEVTQTPSHQVTQMGQEVILRCVPISNHLYFYWYRQILGQKVEFLVSFYNNEISEKSEIFDDQFSVERPDGSNFTLKIRSTKLEDSAMYFCASDTGQVSYEQYFGPGTRLTVT.

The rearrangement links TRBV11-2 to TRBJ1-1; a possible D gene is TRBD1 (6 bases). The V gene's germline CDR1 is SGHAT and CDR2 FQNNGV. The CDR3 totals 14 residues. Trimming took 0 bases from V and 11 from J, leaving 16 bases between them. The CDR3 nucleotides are TGTGCCAGCAGCTTAGATGGAACAGGGAGGGGTGCTTTCTTT. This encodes CASSLDGTGRGAFF.

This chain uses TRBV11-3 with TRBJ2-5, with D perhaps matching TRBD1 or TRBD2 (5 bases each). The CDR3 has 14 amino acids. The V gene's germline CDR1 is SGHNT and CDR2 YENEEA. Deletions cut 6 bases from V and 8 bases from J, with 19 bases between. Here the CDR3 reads CASRLSGPGETQYF. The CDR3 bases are TGTGCCAGCAGATTATCGGGACCCGGAGAAACCCAGTACTTC.